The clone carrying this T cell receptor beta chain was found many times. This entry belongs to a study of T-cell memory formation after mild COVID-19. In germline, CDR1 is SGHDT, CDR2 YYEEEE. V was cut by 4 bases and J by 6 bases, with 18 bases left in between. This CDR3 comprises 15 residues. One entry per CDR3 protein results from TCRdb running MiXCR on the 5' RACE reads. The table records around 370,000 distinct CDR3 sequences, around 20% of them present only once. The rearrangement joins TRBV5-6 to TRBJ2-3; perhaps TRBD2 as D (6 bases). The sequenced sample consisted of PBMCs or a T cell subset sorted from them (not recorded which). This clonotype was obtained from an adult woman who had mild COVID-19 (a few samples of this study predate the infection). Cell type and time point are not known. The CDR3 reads CASSGSSARGDTQYF. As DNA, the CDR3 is TGTGCCAGCAGCGGATCTAGCGCCCGAGGGGATACGCAGTATTTT.